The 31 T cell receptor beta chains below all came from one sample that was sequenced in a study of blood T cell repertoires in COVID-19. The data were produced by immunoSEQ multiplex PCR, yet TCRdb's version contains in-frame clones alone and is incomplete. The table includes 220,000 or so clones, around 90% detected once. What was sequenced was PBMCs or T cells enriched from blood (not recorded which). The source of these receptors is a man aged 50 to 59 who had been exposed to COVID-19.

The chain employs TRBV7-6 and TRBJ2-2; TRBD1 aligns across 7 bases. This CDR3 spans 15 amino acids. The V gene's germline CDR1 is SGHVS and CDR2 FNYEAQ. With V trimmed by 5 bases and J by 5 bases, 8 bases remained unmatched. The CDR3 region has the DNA TGTGCCAGCAGCGAACAGGGGTCTTGGACCGGGGAGCTGTTTTTT. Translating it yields CASSEQGSWTGELFF.

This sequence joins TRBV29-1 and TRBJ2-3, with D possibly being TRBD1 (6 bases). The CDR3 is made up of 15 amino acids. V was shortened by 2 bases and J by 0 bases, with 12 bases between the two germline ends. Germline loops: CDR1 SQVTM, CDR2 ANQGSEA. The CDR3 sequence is CSVERRTVSTDTQYF. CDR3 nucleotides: TGCAGCGTTGAAAGACGGACAGTAAGCACAGATACGCAGTATTTT.

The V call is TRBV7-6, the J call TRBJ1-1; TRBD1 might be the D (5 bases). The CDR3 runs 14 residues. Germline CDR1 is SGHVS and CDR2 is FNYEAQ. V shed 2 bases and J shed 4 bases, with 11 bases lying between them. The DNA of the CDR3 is TGTGCCAGCAGCTTACGCACCGGGGGCACTGAAGCTTTCTTT. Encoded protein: CASSLRTGGTEAFF.

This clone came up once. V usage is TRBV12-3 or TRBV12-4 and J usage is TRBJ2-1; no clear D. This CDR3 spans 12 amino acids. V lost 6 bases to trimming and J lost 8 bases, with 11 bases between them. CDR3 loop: CASSRGVHEQFF. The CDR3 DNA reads TGTGCCAGCAGCCGAGGCGTTCATGAGCAGTTCTTC.

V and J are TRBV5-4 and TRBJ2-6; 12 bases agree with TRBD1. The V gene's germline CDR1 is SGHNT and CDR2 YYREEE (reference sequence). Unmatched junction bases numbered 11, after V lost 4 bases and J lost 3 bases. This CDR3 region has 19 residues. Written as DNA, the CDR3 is TGTGCCAGCAGCGGCCGCCGGGACAGGGGGCCTGGTGGGGCCAACGTCCTGACTTTC. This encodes CASSGRRDRGPGGANVLTF.

The CDR3 here is CAWSEDRGSYEQYF. CDR3 nucleotide sequence: TGTGCCTGGAGTGAGGACAGGGGTTCCTACGAGCAGTACTTC. The J gene is TRBJ2-7, the V gene TRBV30; 9 nucleotides align to TRBD1. V shed 1 base and J 1 base; nucleotides not matched to a gene: 2. Germline assignment: CDR1 GTSNPN and CDR2 SVGIG (reference sequence). The CDR3 runs to 14 residues.

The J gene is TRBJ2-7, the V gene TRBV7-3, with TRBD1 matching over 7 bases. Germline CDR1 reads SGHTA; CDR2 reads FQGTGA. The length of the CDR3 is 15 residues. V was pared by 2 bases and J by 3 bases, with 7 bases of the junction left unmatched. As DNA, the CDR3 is TGTGCCAGCAGCTTAGGTCCGACAGGGATCTACGAGCAGTACTTC. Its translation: CASSLGPTGIYEQYF.

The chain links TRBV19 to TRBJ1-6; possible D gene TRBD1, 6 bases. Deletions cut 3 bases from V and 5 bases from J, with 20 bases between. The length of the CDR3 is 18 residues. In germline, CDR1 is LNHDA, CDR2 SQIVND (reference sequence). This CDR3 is CASSIYRDNYNHNSPLHF. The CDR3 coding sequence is TGTGCCAGTAGTATTTACCGGGACAATTACAATCATAATTCACCCCTCCACTTT.

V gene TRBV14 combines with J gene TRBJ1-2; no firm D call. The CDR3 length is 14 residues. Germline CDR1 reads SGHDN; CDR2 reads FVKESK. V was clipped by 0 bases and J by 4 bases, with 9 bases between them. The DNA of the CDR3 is TGTGCCAGCAGCCAAGAAAGACAAGGCTATGGCTACACCTTC. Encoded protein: CASSQERQGYGYTF.

CDR3 in DNA: TGTGCCAGCAGTTTATCGGCGGGGGCATTTATTAGGGAGCAGTTCTTC. This encodes CASSLSAGAFIREQFF. The V and J genes are TRBV27 and TRBJ2-1; D might be TRBD2 (7 bases). V shed 0 bases and J shed 10 bases, with 19 bases lying between them. Germline CDR1 and CDR2: MNHEY and SMNVEV (reference sequence). This CDR3 comprises 16 residues.

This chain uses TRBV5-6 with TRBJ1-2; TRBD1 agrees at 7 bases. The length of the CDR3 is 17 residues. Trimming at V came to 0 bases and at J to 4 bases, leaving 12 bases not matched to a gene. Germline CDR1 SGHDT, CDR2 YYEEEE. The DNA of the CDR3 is TGTGCCAGCAGCTTGGTAGGGACAGCCAAACCCACCTATGGCTACACCTTC. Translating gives CASSLVGTAKPTYGYTF. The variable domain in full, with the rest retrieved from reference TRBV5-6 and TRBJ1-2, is DAGVTQSPTHLIKTRGQQVTLRCSPKSGHDTVSWYQQALGQGPQFIFQYYEEEERQRGNFPDRFSGHQFPNYSSELNVNALLLGDSALYLCASSLVGTAKPTYGYTFGSGTRLTVV.

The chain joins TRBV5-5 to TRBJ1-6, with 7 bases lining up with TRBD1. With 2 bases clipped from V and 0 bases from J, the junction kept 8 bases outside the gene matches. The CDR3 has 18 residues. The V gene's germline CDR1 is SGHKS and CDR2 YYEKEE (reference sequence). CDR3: CASSFAGGDSSYNSPLHF. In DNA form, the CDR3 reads TGTGCCAGCAGCTTCGCAGGGGGAGACAGCTCCTATAATTCACCCCTCCACTTT.

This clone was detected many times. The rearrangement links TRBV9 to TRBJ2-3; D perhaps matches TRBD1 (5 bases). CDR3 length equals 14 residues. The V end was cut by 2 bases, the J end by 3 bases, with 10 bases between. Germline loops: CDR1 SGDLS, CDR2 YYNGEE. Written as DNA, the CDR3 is TGTGCCAGCAGCGTGATGACAGCTACAGATACGCAGTATTTT. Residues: CASSVMTATDTQYF.

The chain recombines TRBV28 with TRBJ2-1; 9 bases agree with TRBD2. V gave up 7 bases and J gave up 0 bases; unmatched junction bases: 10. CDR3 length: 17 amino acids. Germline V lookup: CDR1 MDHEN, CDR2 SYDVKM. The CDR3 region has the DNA TGTGCCAGCACCCCCATAGCGGGAGCGACCTCCTACAATGAGCAGTTCTTC. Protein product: CASTPIAGATSYNEQFF. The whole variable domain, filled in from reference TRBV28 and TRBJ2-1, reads DVKVTQSSRYLVKRTGEKVFLECVQDMDHENMFWYRQDPGLGLRLIYFSYDVKMKEKGDIPEGYSVSREKKERFSLILESASTNQTSMYLCASTPIAGATSYNEQFFGPGTRLTVL.

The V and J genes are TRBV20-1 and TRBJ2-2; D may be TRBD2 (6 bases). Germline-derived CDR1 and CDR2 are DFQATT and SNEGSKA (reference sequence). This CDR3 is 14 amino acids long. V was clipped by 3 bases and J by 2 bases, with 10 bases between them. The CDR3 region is CSASGLSNTGELFF. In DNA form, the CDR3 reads TGCAGTGCTAGTGGACTATCCAACACCGGGGAGCTGTTTTTT.

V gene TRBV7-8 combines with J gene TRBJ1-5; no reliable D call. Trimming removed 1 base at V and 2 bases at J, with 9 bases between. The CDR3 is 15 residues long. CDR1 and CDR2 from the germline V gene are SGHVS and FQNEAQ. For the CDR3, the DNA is TGTGCCAGCAGCTTAGATACGGGTGGCAATCAGCCCCAGCATTTT. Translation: CASSLDTGGNQPQHF.

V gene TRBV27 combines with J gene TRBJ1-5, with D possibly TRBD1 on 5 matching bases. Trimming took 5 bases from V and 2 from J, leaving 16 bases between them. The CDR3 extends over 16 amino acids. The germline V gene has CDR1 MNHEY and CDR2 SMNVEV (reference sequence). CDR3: CASSPLQGAGNQPQHF. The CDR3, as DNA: TGTGCCAGCAGTCCCCTCCAGGGTGCTGGCAATCAGCCCCAGCATTTT.

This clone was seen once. The CDR3 bases are TGTGCCAGCAGCGTAAACCGACTTGGGTGGACAGGGGAGGGGTCGTCTAACTATGGCTACACCTTC. This sequence encodes CASSVNRLGWTGEGSSNYGYTF. The chain is built from TRBV9 and TRBJ1-2, with TRBD1 matching 9 bases. The trim removed 1 base at V and 0 bases at J, leaving 22 bases unmatched. CDR1 and CDR2 (germline): SGDLS, YYNGEE. The CDR3 spans 22 residues.

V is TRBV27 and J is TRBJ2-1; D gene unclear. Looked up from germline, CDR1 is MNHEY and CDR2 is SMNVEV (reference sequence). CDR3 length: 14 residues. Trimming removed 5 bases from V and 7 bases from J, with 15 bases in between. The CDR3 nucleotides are TGTGCCAGCAGTCCTCCTTACGTCCGGAATGAGCAGTTCTTC. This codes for CASSPPYVRNEQFF.

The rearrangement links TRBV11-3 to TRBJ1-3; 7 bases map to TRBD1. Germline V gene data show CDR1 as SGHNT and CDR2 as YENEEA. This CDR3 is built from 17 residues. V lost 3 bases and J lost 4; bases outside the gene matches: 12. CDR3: CASSFLDTGEQGNTIYF. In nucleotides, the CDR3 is TGTGCCAGCAGCTTCTTGGACACAGGGGAGCAAGGAAACACCATATATTTT. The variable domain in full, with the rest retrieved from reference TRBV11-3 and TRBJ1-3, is EAGVVQSPRYKIIEKKQPVAFWCNPISGHNTLYWYLQNLGQGPELLIRYENEEAVDDSQLPKDRFSAERLKGVDSTLKIQPAELGDSAVYLCASSFLDTGEQGNTIYFGEGSWLTVV.

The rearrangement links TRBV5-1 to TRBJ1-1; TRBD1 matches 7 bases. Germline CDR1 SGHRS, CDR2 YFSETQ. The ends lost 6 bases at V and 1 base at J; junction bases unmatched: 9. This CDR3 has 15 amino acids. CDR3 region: CASNPLGTANTEAFF. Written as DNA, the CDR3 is TGCGCCAGCAACCCTTTGGGGACAGCGAACACTGAAGCTTTCTTT.

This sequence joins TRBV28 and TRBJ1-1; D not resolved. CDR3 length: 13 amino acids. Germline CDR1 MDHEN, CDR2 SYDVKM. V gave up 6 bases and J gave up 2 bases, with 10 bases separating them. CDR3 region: CASRRSGNTEAFF. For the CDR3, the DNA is TGTGCCAGCAGACGTAGCGGAAACACTGAAGCTTTCTTT.

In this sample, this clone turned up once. CDR3 nucleotide sequence: TGCGCCAGCAGCCAAGAGGGACTAGCGAGGAATACGCAGTATTTT. This sequence encodes CASSQEGLARNTQYF. This rearrangement joins TRBV4-1 to TRBJ2-3; 10 bases align to TRBD2. The CDR3 spans 15 residues. Germline V gives CDR1 MGHRA, CDR2 YSYEKL. The V and J ends lost 0 bases and 7 bases, in that order; junction bases with no gene match: 4.

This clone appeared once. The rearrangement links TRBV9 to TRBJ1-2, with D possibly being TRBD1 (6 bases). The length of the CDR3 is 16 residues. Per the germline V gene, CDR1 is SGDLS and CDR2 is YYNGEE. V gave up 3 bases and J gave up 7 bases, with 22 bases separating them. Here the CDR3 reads CASSAPGKGGISGYTF. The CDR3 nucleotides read TGTGCCAGCAGCGCCCCCGGGAAGGGGGGGATAAGTGGCTACACCTTC.

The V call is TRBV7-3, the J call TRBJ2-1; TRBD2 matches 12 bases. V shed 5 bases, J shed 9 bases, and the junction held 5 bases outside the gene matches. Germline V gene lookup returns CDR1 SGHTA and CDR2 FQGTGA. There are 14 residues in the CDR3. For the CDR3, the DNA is TGTGCCAGCAGCAAGGGACTAGCGGGCGTTGAGCAGTTCTTC. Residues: CASSKGLAGVEQFF.

CDR3 nucleotide sequence: TGTGCCAGCTCACCTCGAGGGTCTCCTGGAAACACCATATATTTT. Its protein product is CASSPRGSPGNTIYF. This chain links TRBV18 with TRBJ1-3, with D unresolved. Germline CDR1 reads KGHSH; CDR2 reads LQKENI. The CDR3 is 15 residues long. V lost 3 bases and J 2 bases, leaving 11 bases between the germline ends.

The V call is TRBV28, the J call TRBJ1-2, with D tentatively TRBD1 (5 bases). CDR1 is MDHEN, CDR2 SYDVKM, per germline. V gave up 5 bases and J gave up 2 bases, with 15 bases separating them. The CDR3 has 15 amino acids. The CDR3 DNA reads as TGTGCCAGCAGTGCCCCCCAGGGAAGAAACTATGGCTACACCTTC. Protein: CASSAPQGRNYGYTF.

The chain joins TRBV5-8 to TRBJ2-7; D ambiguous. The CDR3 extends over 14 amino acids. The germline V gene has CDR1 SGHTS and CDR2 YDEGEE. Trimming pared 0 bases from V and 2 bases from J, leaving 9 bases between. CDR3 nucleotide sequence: TGTGCCAGCAGCTTGGGTGCGATAGCCTACGAGCAGTACTTC. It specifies CASSLGAIAYEQYF.

The CDR3, as DNA: TGTGCCAGTACCGTAGGGACAGCAAATCAGCCCCAGCATTTT. This translates into CASTVGTANQPQHF. The chain joins TRBV19 to TRBJ1-5; 7 bases match TRBD1. V gave up 7 bases and J gave up 4 bases; unmatched junction bases: 7. Looked up from germline, CDR1 is LNHDA and CDR2 is SQIVND (reference sequence). The CDR3 runs to 14 residues. Full variable domain (missing parts from reference TRBV19 and TRBJ1-5): DGGITQSPKYLFRKEGQNVTLSCEQNLNHDAMYWYRQDPGQGLRLIYYSQIVNDFQKGDIAEGYSVSREKKESFPLTVTSAQKNPTAFYLCASTVGTANQPQHFGDGTRLSIL.

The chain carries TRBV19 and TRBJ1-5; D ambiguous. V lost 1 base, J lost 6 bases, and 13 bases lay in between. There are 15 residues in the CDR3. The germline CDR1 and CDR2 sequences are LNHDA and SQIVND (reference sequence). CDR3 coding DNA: TGTGCCAGTAGTATAGGAGGCTCCGGCAGTCAGCCCCAGCATTTT. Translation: CASSIGGSGSQPQHF.

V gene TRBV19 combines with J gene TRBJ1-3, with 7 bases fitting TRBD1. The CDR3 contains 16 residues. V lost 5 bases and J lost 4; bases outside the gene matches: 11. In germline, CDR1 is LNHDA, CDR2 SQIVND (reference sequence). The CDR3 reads CASSPSTQGSGNTIYF. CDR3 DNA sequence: TGTGCCAGTAGTCCATCGACACAGGGGTCAGGAAACACCATATATTTT.